The next 25 T cell receptor beta chains were all read from a single sample in a study of T cell repertoires in cytomegalovirus infection. TCRdb reprocessed the reads with MiXCR, giving one entry per CDR3 protein. The sample has hundreds of thousands of distinct CDR3 sequences; approximately 30% are singletons. These receptors have no known antigen. This material consisted of cultured CD8+ T cells from PBMCs, taken from culture after CMV antigen stimulation. These receptors were collected from a human donor in good health (CMV status not recorded). Some clones in this sample may be carry-over from other donors' samples.

For this clonotype: A much more abundant neighbour one base away suggests this may be a read error. V gene TRBV7-8 combines with J gene TRBJ2-3; maybe TRBD2 (6 bases). This CDR3 spans 14 amino acids. Germline CDR1 SGHVS, CDR2 FQNEAQ. Here the CDR3 DNA reads TGTACCAGCACCTTGAGCGGGCCCACAGATACGCAGTATTTT. Translating it yields CTSTLSGPTDTQYF.

This clonotype showed up just a few times. The J gene is TRBJ1-1, the V gene TRBV4-2, with 11 bases identical to TRBD1. The CDR3 extends over 16 amino acids. CDR1 and CDR2 (germline): LGHNA, YNFKEQ. Unmatched junction bases numbered 7, after V lost 4 bases and J lost 3 bases. CDR3 residues: CASSPLPGQGDTEAFF. In nucleotides, the CDR3 is TGTGCCAGCAGCCCCCTACCGGGACAGGGGGACACTGAAGCTTTCTTT.

Only a few counts were recorded for this clonotype. The rearrangement uses TRBV29-1 and TRBJ1-1; D possibly corresponds to TRBD1 (6 bases). V was pared by 7 bases and J by 4 bases, with 13 bases between. Germline CDR1 is SQVTM and CDR2 is ANQGSEA. CDR3 size: 12 residues. The CDR3 loop reads CSATGRGTEAFF. The CDR3 nucleotides are TGCAGCGCAACAGGGCGGGGCACTGAAGCTTTCTTT.

This clonotype was seen repeatedly, ten times or more. The chain recombines TRBV7-9 with TRBJ1-5, with D uncertain. Trimming removed 1 base from V and 5 bases from J, with 3 bases in between. The CDR3 sequence is 12 residues long. Germline CDR1 SEHNR, CDR2 FQNEAQ (reference sequence). The CDR3 loop is CASSLEDQPQHF. The CDR3 DNA reads as TGTGCCAGCAGCTTAGAGGATCAGCCCCAGCATTTT.

This clonotype has ten or more counts. The chain joins TRBV7-2 to TRBJ2-7; 10 bases align to TRBD1. V shed 5 bases and J 3 bases; nucleotides not matched to a gene: 7. CDR3 length equals 15 residues. Germline CDR1 SGHTA, CDR2 FQGNSA. The CDR3 sequence: CASSITGTGDYEQYV. The CDR3 DNA sequence: TGTGCCAGCAGCATCACCGGGACAGGGGACTACGAGCAGTACGTC.

This clonotype was counted between two and nine times. The chain links TRBV27 to TRBJ1-5; D might be TRBD1 (5 bases). Deletions cut 2 bases from V and 5 bases from J, with 13 bases between. The germline V gene has CDR1 MNHEY and CDR2 SMNVEV (reference sequence). The CDR3 runs 15 residues. The CDR3 sequence is CASSLDGGGDQPQHF. CDR3 nucleotides: TGTGCCAGCAGTTTAGATGGGGGAGGGGATCAGCCCCAGCATTTT.

The chain links TRBV19 to TRBJ2-4, with a weak D call TRBD1 (7 bases). This CDR3 comprises 18 residues. V was trimmed by 7 bases and J by 0 bases, leaving 22 bases between them. Looked up from germline, CDR1 is LNHDA and CDR2 is SQIVND (reference sequence). CDR3 DNA: TGTGCCAGTAAATCTCGGGGGACAGATTATTTAGCCAAAAACATTCAGTACTTC. Translation: CASKSRGTDYLAKNIQYF.

J is TRBJ2-7 and V is TRBV7-3, with a weak D call TRBD2 (5 bases). Trimming left V 2 bases short and J 5 bases short, with 10 bases between. The CDR3 covers 13 residues. The germline V gene has CDR1 SGHTA and CDR2 FQGTGA. CDR3 sequence (DNA): TGTGCCAGCAGCTTATTTACTAGGCACGAGCAGTACGTC. Protein sequence: CASSLFTRHEQYV.

J is TRBJ2-1 and V is TRBV7-6, with 8 bases lining up with TRBD2. The CDR3 has 15 residues. The trim removed 5 bases at V and 3 bases at J, leaving 6 bases unmatched. Looked up from germline, CDR1 is SGHVS and CDR2 is FNYEAQ. The CDR3 DNA sequence: TGTGCCAGCAGCGGGCCGGGACTAGACTACAATGAGCAGTTCTTC. As protein: CASSGPGLDYNEQFF.

This clonotype has more than one count but fewer than ten. The chain carries TRBV6-2 or TRBV6-3 and TRBJ2-3, with no clear D. Deletions cut 2 bases from V and 3 bases from J, with 6 bases between. CDR3 length: 13 residues. Germline CDR1 MNHEY, CDR2 SVGEGT. DNA of the CDR3: TGTGCCAGCAGTTACGAACGGACAGATACGCAGTATTTT. Protein sequence: CASSYERTDTQYF.

This clonotype has a handful of counts. The chain combines TRBV11-2 with TRBJ2-3; 9 positions agree with TRBD2. V trimming: 3 bases; J trimming: 4 bases; junction bases outside the gene matches: 14. This CDR3 contains 18 residues. CDR1 and CDR2 from the germline V gene are SGHAT and FQNNGV. CDR3 sequence reads: CASSFTVSGGPGADTQYF. Written as DNA, the CDR3 is TGTGCCAGCAGCTTCACAGTTAGCGGGGGCCCCGGGGCAGATACGCAGTATTTT.

The chain recombines TRBV5-1 with TRBJ2-7; D is undetermined. V shed 4 bases and J shed 0 bases, with 20 bases lying between them. Germline V gene lookup returns CDR1 SGHRS and CDR2 YFSETQ. This CDR3 comprises 17 residues. Written as DNA, the CDR3 is TGCGCCAGCAGCCCCTCGGTGGGCGCGATCAGCTCCTACGAGCAGTACTTC. Protein: CASSPSVGAISSYEQYF.

This clonotype was seen ten or more times. V usage is TRBV10-3 and J usage is TRBJ2-3; D is unclear. The CDR3 sequence is 13 residues long. Per the germline V gene, CDR1 is ENHRY and CDR2 is SYGVKD. Trimming shortened V by 3 bases and J by 5 bases, and 9 bases separated the two germline ends. The CDR3 nucleotides are TGTGCCATCAGTGAAGATAAAGAAGATACGCAGTATTTT. Translating gives CAISEDKEDTQYF.

The rearrangement links TRBV28 to TRBJ1-3, with D perhaps TRBD1 (6 bases). In germline, CDR1 is MDHEN, CDR2 SYDVKM. Trimming stripped 4 bases from V and 4 bases from J, with 17 bases between. CDR3 size: 16 residues. CDR3 protein: CASSWAGDIRGNTIYF. The CDR3 region has the DNA TGTGCCAGCAGTTGGGCAGGGGACATAAGGGGAAACACCATATATTTT.

The chain links TRBV2 to TRBJ2-7; D is unclear. Germline V lookup: CDR1 SNHLY, CDR2 FYNNEI. The CDR3 spans 13 residues. Trimming pared 10 bases from V and 2 bases from J, leaving 15 bases between. As DNA, the CDR3 is TGTGCCATCGAAACCGGTTCAGCCTACGAGCAGTACTTC. Protein sequence: CAIETGSAYEQYF. Full variable domain (missing parts from reference TRBV2 and TRBJ2-7): EPEVTQTPSHQVTQMGQEVILRCVPISNHLYFYWYRQILGQKVEFLVSFYNNEISEKSEIFDDQFSVERPDGSNFTLKIRSTKLEDSAMYFCAIETGSAYEQYFGPGTRLTVT.

This clonotype has more than one count but fewer than ten. V gene TRBV6-2 or TRBV6-3 combines with J gene TRBJ1-5, with a weak D call TRBD1 (5 bases). The CDR3 length is 13 residues. The V end lost 6 bases, the J end lost 3 bases, and 9 bases lay between the germline ends. In germline, CDR1 is MNHEY, CDR2 SVGEGT. The CDR3 protein is CASRDKINQPQHF. The CDR3 DNA sequence: TGTGCCAGCAGGGACAAGATCAATCAGCCCCAGCATTTT.

At least ten counts were recorded for this clonotype. This sequence joins TRBV7-6 and TRBJ2-1; TRBD2 matches 15 bases. Germline V gene data show CDR1 as SGHVS and CDR2 as FNYEAQ. This CDR3 comprises 19 residues. Germline trimming cut 5 bases from V and 3 bases from J; bases unmatched to any gene: 11. CDR3 in amino acids: CASSDRGTSGGLNYNEQFF. In DNA form, the CDR3 reads TGTGCCAGCAGCGACCGCGGGACTAGCGGGGGGTTAAACTACAATGAGCAGTTCTTC.

The chain couples TRBV27 to TRBJ2-7; maybe TRBD1 (6 bases). The germline V gene encodes CDR1 MNHEY and CDR2 SMNVEV (reference sequence). The V gene lost 5 bases and the J gene lost 3 bases, with 17 bases spanning the gap. The CDR3 is 15 amino acids. The CDR3, as DNA: TGTGCCAGCAGTGGGGCCGGGACACCTAACTACGAGCAGTACTTC. Its protein product is CASSGAGTPNYEQYF.

The rearrangement uses TRBV7-9 and TRBJ1-1, with TRBD1 matching over 8 bases. The CDR3 extends over 14 amino acids. The germline V gene encodes CDR1 SEHNR and CDR2 FQNEAQ (reference sequence). V dropped 6 bases and J dropped 4; count of bases not matched to a gene: 7. The CDR3 region is CASRPGQASTEAFF. The CDR3 nucleotides are TGTGCCAGCAGACCGGGACAGGCGAGCACTGAAGCTTTCTTT.

This rearrangement joins TRBV7-6 to TRBJ2-2, with D possibly called TRBD1 or TRBD2 (6 bases each). CDR1 is SGHVS and CDR2 is FNYEAQ in the germline V gene. CDR3 size: 15 residues. V was cut by 7 bases and J by 4 bases, with 16 bases left in between. This chain's CDR3 is CASILRGAGTGELFF. The CDR3 DNA is TGTGCCAGCATCCTGAGGGGGGCTGGCACCGGGGAGCTGTTTTTT. Together with reference TRBV7-6 and TRBJ2-2, the CDR3 gives the full variable domain: GAGVSQSPRYKVTKRGQDVALRCDPISGHVSLYWYRQALGQGPEFLTYFNYEAQQDKSGLPNDRFSAERPEGSISTLTIQRTEQRDSAMYRCASILRGAGTGELFFGEGSRLTVL.

The chain has TRBV4-1 and TRBJ1-1, with a weak D call TRBD1 (5 bases). Trimming stripped 0 bases from V and 6 bases from J, with 11 bases between. CDR1 MGHRA and CDR2 YSYEKL come from the germline V gene. The CDR3 totals 14 residues. This CDR3 is CASSQDRGYAEAFF. The CDR3 DNA reads as TGCGCCAGCAGCCAAGATCGGGGGTACGCTGAAGCTTTCTTT.

This clonotype was seen many times. The V gene is TRBV12-3 or TRBV12-4, the J gene TRBJ1-2; TRBD1 might be the D (5 bases). The CDR3 is 15 amino acids. Trimming took off 7 bases at V and 4 bases at J, with 19 bases between the two ends. CDR3 DNA sequence: TGTGCCAGCACCTGGGGGTCCTTCAACGTCTATGGCTACACCTTC. Amino acid sequence: CASTWGSFNVYGYTF.

The chain combines TRBV5-6 with TRBJ1-2, with TRBD1 as a possible D gene (5 bases). Germline V lookup: CDR1 SGHDT, CDR2 YYEEEE. V lost 4 bases and J 8 bases, leaving 15 bases between the germline ends. This CDR3 region has 13 residues. The CDR3 coding sequence is TGTGCCAGCAGCCTGGCAGGGCGGGTAGGCTACACCTTC. Amino acids: CASSLAGRVGYTF.

With regard to this clonotype: Its ends do not fully match the called genes, so a read error is possible. This chain joins TRBV29-1 and TRBJ2-2, with D perhaps being TRBD1 or TRBD2 (5 bases each). The CDR3 loop spans 13 amino acids. Germline CDR1 is SQVTM and CDR2 is ANQGSEA. In DNA form, the CDR3 reads TGCTGCGTGGGGGTTCCGAACACCGGGGAGCTGTTTTTT. Translation: CCVGVPNTGELFF.

J is TRBJ2-7 and V is TRBV6-1, with unresolved D. Between the trimmed V and J ends, which lost 4 bases and 1 base, there was a span of 14 bases. Germline CDR1 is MNHNS and CDR2 is SASEGT. This CDR3 has 15 residues. The CDR3 is CASSGIGYQSYEQYV. CDR3 bases: TGTGCCAGCAGTGGGATAGGCTATCAATCCTACGAGCAGTACGTC.